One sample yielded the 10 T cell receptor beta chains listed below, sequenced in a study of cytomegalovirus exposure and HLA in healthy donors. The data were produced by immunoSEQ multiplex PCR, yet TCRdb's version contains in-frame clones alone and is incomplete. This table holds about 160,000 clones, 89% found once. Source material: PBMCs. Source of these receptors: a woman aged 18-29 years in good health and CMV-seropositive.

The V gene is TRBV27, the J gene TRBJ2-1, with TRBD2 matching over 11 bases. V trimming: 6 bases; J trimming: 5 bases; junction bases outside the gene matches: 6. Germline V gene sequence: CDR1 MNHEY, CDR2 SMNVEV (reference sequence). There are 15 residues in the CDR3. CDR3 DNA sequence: TGTGCCAGCAGCCCCATAGCGGGAGGGCACAATGAGCAGTTCTTC. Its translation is CASSPIAGGHNEQFF.

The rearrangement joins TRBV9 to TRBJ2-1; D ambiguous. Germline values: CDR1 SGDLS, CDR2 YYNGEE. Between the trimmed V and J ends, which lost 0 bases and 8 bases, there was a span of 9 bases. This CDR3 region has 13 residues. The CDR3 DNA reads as TGTGCCAGCAGCGTAGGAGGCCCTGATGAGCAGTTCTTC. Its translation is CASSVGGPDEQFF.

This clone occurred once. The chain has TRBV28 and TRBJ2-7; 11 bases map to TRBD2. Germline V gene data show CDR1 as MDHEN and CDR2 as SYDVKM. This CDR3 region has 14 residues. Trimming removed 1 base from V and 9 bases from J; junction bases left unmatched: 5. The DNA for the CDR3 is TGTGCCAGCAGTTTATCCCTAGCGGGAGGTCGGCAGTACTTC. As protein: CASSLSLAGGRQYF.

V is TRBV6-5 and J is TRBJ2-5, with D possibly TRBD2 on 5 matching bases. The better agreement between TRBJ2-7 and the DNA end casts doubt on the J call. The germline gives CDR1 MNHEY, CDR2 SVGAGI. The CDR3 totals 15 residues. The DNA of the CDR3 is TGTGCCAGCAGTTACAGCGGTAGCCCTAACTACGAGCAGTACTTC. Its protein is CASSYSGSPNYEQYF.

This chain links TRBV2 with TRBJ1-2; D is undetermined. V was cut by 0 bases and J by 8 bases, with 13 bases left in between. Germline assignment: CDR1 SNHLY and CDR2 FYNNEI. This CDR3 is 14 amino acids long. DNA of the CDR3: TGTGCCAGCAGTGAAGCAGGTCGCGGTGGAGGCTACACCTTC. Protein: CASSEAGRGGGYTF.

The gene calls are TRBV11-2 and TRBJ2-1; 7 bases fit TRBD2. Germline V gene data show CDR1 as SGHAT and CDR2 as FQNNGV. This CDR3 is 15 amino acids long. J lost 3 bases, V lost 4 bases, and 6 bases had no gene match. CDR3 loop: CASSWASGVYNEQFF. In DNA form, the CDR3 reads TGTGCCAGCAGCTGGGCTAGCGGAGTCTACAATGAGCAGTTCTTC.

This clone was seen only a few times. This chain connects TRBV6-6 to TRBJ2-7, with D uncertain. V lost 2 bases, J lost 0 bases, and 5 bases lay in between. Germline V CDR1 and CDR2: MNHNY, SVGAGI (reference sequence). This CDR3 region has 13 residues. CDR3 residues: CASSYDISYEQYF. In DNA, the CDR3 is TGTGCCAGCAGTTACGACATCTCCTACGAGCAGTACTTC.

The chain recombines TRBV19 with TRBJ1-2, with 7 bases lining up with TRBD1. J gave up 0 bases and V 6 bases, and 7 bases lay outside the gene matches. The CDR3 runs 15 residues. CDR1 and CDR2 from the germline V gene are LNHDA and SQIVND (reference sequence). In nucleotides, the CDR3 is TGTGCCAGTAGCACAAAGGGGGCAGCTAACTATGGCTACACCTTC. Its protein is CASSTKGAANYGYTF.

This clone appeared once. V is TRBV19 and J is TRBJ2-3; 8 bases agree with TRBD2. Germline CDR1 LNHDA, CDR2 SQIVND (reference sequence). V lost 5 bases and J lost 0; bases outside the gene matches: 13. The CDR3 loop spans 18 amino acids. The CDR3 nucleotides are TGTGCCAGTAGTGCTACCGGGACTAGAGGGACTAGCACAGATACGCAGTATTTT. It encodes CASSATGTRGTSTDTQYF.

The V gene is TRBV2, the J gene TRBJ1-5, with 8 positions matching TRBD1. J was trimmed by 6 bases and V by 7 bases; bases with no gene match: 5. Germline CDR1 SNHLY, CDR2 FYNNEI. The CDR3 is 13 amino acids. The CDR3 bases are TGTGCCAGCAATGGACAGGGCGGTCAGCCCCAGCATTTT. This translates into CASNGQGGQPQHF.